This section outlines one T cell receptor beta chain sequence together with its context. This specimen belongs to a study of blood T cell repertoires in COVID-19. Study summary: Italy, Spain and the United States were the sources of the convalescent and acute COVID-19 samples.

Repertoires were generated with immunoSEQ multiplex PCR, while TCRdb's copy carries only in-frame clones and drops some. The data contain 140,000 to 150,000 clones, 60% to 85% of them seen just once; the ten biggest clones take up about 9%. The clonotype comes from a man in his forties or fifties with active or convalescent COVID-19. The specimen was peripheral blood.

The CDR3 region is CATSDLGGVTYNEQFF. As DNA, the CDR3 is TGTGCCACCAGTGATTTGGGCGGGGTAACCTACAATGAGCAGTTCTTC. This chain links TRBV24-1 with TRBJ2-1; D possibly corresponds to TRBD2 (6 bases). CDR3 length equals 16 residues. In germline, CDR1 is KGHDR, CDR2 SFDVKD. Between the trimmed V and J ends, which lost 0 bases and 2 bases, there was a span of 10 bases.